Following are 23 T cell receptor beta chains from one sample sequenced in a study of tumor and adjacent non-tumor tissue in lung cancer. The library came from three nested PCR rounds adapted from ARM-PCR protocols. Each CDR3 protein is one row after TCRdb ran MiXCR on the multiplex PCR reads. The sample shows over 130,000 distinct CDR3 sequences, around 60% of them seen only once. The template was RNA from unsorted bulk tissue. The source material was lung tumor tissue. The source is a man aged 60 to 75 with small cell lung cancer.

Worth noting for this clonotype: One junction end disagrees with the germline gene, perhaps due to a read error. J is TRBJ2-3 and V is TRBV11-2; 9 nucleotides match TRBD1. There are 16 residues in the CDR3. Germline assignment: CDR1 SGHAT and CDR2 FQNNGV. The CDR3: CARNPSGTGLSDTQYF. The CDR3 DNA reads TGTGCCAGGAACCCCAGTGGGACAGGGTTATCTGATACCCAGTATTTT.

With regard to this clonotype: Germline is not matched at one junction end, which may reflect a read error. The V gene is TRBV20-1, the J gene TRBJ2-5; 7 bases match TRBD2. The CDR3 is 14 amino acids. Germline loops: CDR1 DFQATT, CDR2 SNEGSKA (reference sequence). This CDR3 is CSASRSWGGEAQYF. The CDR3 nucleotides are TGCAGTGCTAGTCGGTCGTGGGGGGGAGAGGCCCAGTACTTC.

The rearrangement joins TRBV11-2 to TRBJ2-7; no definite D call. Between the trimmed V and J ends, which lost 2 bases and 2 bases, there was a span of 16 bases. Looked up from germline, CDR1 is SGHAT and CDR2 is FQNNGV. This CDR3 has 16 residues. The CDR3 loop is CASSLSLTRSTYEQYF. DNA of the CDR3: TGTGCCAGCAGCTTAAGTCTTACCAGATCGACCTACGAGCAGTACTTC.

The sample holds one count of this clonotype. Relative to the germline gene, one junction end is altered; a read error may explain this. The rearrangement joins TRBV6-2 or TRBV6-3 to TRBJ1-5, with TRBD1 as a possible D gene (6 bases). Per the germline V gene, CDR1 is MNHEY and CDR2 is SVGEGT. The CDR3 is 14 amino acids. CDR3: CASNTGTPGQPQQF. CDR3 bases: TGTGCCAGCAACACTGGGACACCGGGGCAGCCCCAGCAATTT.

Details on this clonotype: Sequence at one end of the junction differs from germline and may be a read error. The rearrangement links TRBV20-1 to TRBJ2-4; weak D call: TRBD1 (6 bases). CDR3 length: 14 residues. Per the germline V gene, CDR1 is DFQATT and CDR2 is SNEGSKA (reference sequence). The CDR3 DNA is TGCAATGCTAGGCCAGGGGTAGCCAAAAACATTCAATACTTC. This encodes CNARPGVAKNIQYF.

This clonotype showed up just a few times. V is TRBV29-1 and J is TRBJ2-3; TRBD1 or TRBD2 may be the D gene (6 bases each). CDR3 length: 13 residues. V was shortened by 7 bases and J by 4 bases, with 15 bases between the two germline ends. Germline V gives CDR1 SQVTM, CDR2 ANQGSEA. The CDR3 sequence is CSAVPRGADTQYF. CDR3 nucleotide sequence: TGCAGCGCCGTCCCAAGGGGGGCAGATACGCAGTATTTT.

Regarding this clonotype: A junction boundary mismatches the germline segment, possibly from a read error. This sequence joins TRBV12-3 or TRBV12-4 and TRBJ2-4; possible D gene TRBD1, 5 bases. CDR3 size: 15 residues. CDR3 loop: CACSSTGLAKNIQYF. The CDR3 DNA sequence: TGTGCCTGCAGTAGTACAGGTTTAGCCAAAAACATTCAGTACTTC.

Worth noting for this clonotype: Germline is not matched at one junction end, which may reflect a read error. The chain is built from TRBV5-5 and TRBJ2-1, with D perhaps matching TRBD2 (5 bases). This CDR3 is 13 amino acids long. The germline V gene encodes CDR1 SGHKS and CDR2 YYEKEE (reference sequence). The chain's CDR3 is CASSLDLNNEQFF. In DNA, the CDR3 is TGTGCCAGCAGTTTGGACTTAAACAATGAGCAGTTCTTC.

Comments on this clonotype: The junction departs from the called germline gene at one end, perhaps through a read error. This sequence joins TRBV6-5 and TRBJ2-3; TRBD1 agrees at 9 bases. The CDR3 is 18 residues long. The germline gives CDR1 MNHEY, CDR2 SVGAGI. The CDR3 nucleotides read TGTGCCAGCATTTACATATTCTACAGGGGGCGCGGAACAGATACGCAGTATTTT. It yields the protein CASIYIFYRGRGTDTQYF.

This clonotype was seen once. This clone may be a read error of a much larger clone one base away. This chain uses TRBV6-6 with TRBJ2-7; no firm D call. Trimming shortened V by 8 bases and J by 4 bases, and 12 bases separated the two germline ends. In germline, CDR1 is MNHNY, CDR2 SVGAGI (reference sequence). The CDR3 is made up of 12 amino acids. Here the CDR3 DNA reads TGTGCCAGCGGTTCCCGTCGGTACGAGCAGTACGTC. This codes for CASGSRRYEQYV.

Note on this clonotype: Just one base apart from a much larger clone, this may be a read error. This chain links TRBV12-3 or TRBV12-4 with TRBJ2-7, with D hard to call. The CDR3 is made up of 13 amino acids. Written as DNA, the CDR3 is TGTGCCAGCACTTTAATAGAAGGATACGAGCAGTACTTC. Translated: CASTLIEGYEQYF.

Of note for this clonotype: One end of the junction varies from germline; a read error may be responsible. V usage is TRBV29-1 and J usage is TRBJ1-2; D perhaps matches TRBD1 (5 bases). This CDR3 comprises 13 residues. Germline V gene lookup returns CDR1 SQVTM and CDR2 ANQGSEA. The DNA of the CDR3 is TGTAGCGTTGAAGATAGCTCGGGACGTGGCTACACCTTC. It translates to CSVEDSSGRGYTF. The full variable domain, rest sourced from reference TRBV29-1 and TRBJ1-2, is SAVISQKPSRDICQRGTSLTIQCQVDSQVTMMFWYRQQPGQSLTLIATANQGSEATYESGFVIDKFPISRPNLTFSTLTVSNMSPEDSSIYLCSVEDSSGRGYTFGSGTRLTVV.

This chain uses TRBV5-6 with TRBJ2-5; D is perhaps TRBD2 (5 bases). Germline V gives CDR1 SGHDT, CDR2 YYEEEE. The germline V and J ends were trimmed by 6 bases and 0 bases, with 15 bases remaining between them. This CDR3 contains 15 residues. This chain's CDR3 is CASKSYLAYQETQYF. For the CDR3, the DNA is TGTGCCAGCAAGTCATATCTAGCCTACCAAGAGACCCAGTACTTC.

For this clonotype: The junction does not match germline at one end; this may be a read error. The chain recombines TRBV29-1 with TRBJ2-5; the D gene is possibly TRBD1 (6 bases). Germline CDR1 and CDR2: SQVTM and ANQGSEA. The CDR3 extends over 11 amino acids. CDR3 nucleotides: TGCAGCTCCAAAGAGAGGGGGACCCAATACTTC. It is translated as CSSKERGTQYF.

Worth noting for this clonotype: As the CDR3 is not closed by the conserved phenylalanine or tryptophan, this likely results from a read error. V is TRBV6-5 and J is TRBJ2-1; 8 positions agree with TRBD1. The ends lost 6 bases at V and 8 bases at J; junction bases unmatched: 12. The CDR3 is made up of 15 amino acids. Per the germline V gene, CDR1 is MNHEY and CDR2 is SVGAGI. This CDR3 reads CASSLLDRDVHEQFS. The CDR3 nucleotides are TGTGCCAGCAGCCTATTGGACAGGGACGTCCATGAGCAGTTCTCA.

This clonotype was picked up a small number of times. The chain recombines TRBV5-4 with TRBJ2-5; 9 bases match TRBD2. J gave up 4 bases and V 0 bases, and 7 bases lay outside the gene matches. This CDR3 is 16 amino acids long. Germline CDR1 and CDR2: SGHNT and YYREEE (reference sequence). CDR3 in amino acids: CASSLVSGRIIETQYF. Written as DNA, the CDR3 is TGTGCCAGCAGCTTGGTTAGCGGGAGAATCATAGAGACCCAGTACTTC.

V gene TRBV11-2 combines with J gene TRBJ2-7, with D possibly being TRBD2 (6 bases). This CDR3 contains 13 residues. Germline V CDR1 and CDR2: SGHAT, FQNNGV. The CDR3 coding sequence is TGTGCCGGCAGCTTGACGGACTATTACGAGCGGTACGTC. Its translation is CAGSLTDYYERYV.

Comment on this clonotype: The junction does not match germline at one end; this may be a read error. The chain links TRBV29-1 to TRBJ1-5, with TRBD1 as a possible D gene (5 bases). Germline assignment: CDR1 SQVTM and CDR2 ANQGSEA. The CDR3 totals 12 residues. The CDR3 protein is CCVGTLGQPQHF. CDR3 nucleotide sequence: TGCTGCGTGGGGACCCTTGGGCAGCCCCAGCATTTT.

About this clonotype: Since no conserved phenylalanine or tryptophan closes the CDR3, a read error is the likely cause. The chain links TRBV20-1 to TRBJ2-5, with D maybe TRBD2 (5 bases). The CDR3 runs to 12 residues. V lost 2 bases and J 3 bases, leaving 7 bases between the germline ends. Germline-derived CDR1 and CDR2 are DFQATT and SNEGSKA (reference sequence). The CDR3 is CSARSEEETQYS. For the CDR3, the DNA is TGCAGTGCTAGATCGGAGGAAGAGACCCAGTACTCC.

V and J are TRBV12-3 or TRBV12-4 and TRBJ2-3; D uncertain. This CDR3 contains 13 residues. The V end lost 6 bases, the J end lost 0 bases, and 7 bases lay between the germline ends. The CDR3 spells CASRGPSTDTQYF. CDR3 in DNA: TGTGCCAGCAGGGGTCCTAGCACAGATACGCAGTATTTT.

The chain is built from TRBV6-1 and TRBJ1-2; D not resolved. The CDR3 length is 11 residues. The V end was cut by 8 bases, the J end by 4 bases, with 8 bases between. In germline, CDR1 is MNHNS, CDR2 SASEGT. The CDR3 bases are TGTGCCAGCCAGGAGGGCTATGGCTACACCTTC. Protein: CASQEGYGYTF.

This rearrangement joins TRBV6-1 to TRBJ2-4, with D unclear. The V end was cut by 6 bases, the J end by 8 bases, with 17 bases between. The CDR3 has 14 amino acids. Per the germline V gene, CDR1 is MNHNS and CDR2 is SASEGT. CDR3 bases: TGTGCCAGCAGCCACCCCCCCGTGGCGGACATTCAGTACTTC. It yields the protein CASSHPPVADIQYF.

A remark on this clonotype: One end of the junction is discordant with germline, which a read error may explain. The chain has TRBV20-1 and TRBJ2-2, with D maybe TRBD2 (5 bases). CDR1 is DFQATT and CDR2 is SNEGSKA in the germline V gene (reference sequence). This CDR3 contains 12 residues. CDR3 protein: CSTRNGIGELFF. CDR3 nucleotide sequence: TGCAGTACTAGAAATGGAATCGGGGAGCTGTTTTTT.